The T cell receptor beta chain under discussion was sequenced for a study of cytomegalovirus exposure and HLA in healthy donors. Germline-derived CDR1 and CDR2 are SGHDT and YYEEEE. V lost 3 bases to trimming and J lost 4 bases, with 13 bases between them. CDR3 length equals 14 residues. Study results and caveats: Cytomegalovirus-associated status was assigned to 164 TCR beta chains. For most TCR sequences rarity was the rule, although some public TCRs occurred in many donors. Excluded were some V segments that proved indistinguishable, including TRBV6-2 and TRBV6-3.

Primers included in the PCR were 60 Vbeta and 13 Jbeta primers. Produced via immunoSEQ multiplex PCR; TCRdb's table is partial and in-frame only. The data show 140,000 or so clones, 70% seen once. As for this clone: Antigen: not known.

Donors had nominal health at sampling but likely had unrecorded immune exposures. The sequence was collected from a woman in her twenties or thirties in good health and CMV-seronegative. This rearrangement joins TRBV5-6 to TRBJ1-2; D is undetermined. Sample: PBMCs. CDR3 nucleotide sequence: TGTGCCAGCAGCTCTTTGACGGGTCCCTATGGCTACACCTTC. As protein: CASSSLTGPYGYTF.